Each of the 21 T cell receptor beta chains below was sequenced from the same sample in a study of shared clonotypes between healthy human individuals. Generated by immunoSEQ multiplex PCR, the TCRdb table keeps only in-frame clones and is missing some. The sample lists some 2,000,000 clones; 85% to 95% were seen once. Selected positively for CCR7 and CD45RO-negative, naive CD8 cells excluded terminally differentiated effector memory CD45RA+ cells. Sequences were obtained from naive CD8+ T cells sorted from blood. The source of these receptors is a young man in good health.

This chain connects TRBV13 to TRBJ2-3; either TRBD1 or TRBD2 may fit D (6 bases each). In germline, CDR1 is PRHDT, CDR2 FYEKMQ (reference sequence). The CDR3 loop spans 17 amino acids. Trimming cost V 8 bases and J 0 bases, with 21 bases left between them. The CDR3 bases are TGTGCCAGCCGTAGGTGGGGGGCCGCCTTAAGCACAGATACGCAGTATTTT. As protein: CASRRWGAALSTDTQYF.

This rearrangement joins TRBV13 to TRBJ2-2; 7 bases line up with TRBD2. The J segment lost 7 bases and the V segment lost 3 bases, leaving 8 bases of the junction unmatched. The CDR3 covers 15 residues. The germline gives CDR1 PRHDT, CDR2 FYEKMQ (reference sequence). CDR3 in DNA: TGTGCCAGCAGCTTTCGCGGGAGCAGAGGCGGGGAGCTGTTTTTT. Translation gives CASSFRGSRGGELFF.

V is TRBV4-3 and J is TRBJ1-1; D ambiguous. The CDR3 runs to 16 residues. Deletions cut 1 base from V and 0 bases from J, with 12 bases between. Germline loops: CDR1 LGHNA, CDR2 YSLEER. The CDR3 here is CASSQVAGGMNTEAFF. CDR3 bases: TGCGCCAGCAGCCAAGTGGCAGGCGGCATGAACACTGAAGCTTTCTTT.

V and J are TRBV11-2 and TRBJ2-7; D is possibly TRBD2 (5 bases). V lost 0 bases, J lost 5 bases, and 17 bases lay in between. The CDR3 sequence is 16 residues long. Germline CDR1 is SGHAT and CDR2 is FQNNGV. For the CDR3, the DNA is TGTGCCAGCAGCTTAGAAGGATCGGGGTACCGTCACGAGCAGTACTTC. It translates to CASSLEGSGYRHEQYF. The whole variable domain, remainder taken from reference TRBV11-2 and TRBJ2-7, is EAGVAQSPRYKIIEKRQSVAFWCNPISGHATLYWYQQILGQGPKLLIQFQNNGVVDDSQLPKDRFSAERLKGVDSTLKIQPAKLEDSAVYLCASSLEGSGYRHEQYFGPGTRLTVT.

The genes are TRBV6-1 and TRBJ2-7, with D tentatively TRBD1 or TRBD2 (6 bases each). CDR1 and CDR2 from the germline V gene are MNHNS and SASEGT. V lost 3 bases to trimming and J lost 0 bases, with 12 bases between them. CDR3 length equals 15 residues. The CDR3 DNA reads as TGTGCCAGCAGTGATGTGTGGGGGGCCTCCTACGAGCAGTACTTC. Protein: CASSDVWGASYEQYF.

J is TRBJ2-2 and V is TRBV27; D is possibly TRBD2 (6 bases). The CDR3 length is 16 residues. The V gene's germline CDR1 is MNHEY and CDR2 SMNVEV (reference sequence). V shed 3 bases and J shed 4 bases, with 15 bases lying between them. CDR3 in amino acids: CASSFGAGKVTGELFF. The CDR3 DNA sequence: TGTGCCAGCAGTTTCGGGGCGGGGAAGGTCACCGGGGAGCTGTTTTTT.

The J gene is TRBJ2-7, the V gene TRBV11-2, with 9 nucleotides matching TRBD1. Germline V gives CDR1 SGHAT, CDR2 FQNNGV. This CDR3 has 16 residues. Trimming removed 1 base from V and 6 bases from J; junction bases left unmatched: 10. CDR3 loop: CASSLVKGTGPPEQYF. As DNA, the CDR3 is TGTGCCAGCAGCTTAGTAAAAGGGACAGGGCCACCCGAGCAGTACTTC.

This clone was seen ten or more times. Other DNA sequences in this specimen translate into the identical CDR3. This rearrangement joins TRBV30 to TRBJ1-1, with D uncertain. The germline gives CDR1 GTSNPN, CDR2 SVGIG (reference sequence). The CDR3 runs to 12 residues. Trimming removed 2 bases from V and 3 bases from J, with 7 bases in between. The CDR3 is CAWSPSDTEAFF. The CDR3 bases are TGTGCCTGGAGTCCATCGGACACTGAAGCTTTCTTT.

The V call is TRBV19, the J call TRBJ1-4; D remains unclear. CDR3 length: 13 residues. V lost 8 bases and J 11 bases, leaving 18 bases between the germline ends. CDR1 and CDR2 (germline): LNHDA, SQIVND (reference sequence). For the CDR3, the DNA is TGTGCCAGTGGCACGGGCAGTTTTCCTAAACTGTTTTTT. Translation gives CASGTGSFPKLFF.

CDR3: CASSYGTSGSDTQYF. The CDR3 DNA is TGTGCCAGCAGTTACGGGACTAGCGGCTCAGATACGCAGTATTTT. This rearrangement joins TRBV7-6 to TRBJ2-3; 11 bases agree with TRBD2. This CDR3 comprises 15 residues. Germline trimming cut 6 bases from V and 4 bases from J; bases unmatched to any gene: 6. Germline V gene lookup returns CDR1 SGHVS and CDR2 FNYEAQ.

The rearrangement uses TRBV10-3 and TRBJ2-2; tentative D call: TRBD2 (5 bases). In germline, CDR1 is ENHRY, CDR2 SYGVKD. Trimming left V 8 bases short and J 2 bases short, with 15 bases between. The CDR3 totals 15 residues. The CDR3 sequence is CAIPGGRVNTGELFF. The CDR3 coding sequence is TGTGCCATCCCGGGCGGGCGGGTTAACACCGGGGAGCTGTTTTTT.

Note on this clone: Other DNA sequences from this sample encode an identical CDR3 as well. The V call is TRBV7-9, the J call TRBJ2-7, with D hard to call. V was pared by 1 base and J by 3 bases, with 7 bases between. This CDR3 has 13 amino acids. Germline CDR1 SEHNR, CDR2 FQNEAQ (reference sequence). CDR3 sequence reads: CASSLVADYEQYF. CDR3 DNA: TGTGCCAGCAGCTTAGTGGCGGACTACGAGCAGTACTTC.

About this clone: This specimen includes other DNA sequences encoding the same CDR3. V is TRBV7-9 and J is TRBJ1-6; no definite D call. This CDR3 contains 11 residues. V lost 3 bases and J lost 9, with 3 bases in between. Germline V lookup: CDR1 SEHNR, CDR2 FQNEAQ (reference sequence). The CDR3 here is CASSLGSPLHF. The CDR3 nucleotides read TGTGCCAGCAGCTTGGGTTCACCCCTCCACTTT.

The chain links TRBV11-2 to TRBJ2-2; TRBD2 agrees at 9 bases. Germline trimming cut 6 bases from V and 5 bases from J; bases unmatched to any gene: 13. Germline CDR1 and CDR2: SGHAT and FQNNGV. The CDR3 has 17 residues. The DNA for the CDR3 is TGTGCCAGCAGTTCAAGCCCCGGGACTAGCTTGACCGGGGAGCTGTTTTTT. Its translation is CASSSSPGTSLTGELFF.

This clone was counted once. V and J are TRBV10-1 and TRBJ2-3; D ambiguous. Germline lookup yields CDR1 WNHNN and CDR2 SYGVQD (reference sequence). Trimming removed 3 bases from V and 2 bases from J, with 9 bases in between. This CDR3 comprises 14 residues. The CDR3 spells CASSDLETTDTQYF. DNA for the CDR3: TGCGCCAGCAGTGACCTCGAAACCACAGATACGCAGTATTTT.

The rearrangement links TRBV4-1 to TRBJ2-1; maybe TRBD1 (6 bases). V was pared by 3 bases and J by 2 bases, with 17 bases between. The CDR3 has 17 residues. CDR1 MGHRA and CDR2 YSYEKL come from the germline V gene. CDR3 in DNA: TGCGCCAGCAGCCATCCCGGACAGATTAACACCTACAATGAGCAGTTCTTC. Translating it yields CASSHPGQINTYNEQFF.

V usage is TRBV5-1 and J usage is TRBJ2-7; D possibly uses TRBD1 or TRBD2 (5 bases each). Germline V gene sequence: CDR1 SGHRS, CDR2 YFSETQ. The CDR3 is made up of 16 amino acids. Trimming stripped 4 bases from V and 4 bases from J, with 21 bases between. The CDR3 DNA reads TGCGCCAGCAGCATTACCTCCCGGGACCCCTTTTACGAGCAGTACTTC. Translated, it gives CASSITSRDPFYEQYF.

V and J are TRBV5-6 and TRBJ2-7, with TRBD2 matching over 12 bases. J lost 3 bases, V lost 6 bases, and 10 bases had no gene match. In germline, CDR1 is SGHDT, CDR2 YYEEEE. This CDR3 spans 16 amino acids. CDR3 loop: CASTMGGLAGFYEQYF. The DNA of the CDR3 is TGTGCCAGCACCATGGGGGGACTAGCGGGTTTCTACGAGCAGTACTTC.

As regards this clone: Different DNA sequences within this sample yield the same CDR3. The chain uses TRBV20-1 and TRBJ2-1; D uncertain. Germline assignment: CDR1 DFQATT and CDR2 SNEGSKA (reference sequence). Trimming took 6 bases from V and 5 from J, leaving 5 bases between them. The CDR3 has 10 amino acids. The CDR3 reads CSATDNEQFF. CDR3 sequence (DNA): TGCAGTGCCACGGACAATGAGCAGTTCTTC.

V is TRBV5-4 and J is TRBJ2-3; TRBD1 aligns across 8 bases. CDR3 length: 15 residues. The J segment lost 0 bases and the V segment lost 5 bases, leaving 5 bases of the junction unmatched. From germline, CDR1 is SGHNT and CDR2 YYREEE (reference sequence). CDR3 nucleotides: TGTGCCAGCAGTCTGCAGGGGGCTAGCACAGATACGCAGTATTTT. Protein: CASSLQGASTDTQYF.

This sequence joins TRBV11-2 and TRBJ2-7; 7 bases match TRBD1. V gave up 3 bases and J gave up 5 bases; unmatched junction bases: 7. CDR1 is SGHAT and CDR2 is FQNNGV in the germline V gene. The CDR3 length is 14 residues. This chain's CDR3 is CASSFDRVNHEQYF. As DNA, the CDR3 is TGTGCCAGCAGCTTCGACAGGGTAAATCACGAGCAGTACTTC.